These 31 T cell receptor beta chains were all obtained from the same sample, sequenced in a study of blood T cells in healthy people across ages. A sample-barcoded 5' primer and a J-beta primer mix were used in a second PCR of about 7 to 11 cycles. TCRdb fed the 5' RACE reads into MiXCR, producing one record per CDR3 protein. The table lists roughly 570,000 distinct CDR3 sequences, 27% of them singletons. Input material: blood. The receptors here all came from an older woman in good health.

The chain recombines TRBV9 with TRBJ2-3, with D perhaps TRBD2 (5 bases). Per germline, CDR1 SGDLS and CDR2 YYNGEE. V lost 3 bases and J lost 1, with 12 bases in between. This CDR3 has 15 amino acids. This CDR3 reads CASSASPGGTDTQYF. In DNA, the CDR3 is TGTGCCAGCAGCGCATCCCCCGGGGGCACAGATACGCAGTATTTT.

CDR3 nucleotide sequence: TGTGCCATCAGTGGAGATCGGACAGTAGTAAATGAGCAGTTCTTC. It codes for CAISGDRTVVNEQFF. The chain links TRBV10-3 to TRBJ2-1; tentatively, D is TRBD1 (6 bases). Germline values: CDR1 ENHRY, CDR2 SYGVKD. This CDR3 has 15 residues. V lost 4 bases and J lost 7, with 17 bases in between.

The chain links TRBV2 to TRBJ1-2, with D hard to call. CDR3 length: 13 amino acids. CDR1 and CDR2 from the germline V gene are SNHLY and FYNNEI. V lost 5 bases, J lost 2 bases, and 9 bases lay in between. The CDR3 sequence is CASSPRVNYGYTF. The CDR3 nucleotides read TGTGCCAGCAGTCCCCGGGTCAACTATGGCTACACCTTC.

This clonotype was counted a few times. V and J are TRBV7-2 and TRBJ1-6; TRBD1 matches 7 bases. The V and J ends lost 5 bases and 7 bases, in that order; junction bases with no gene match: 5. CDR3 length: 14 residues. Germline assignment: CDR1 SGHTA and CDR2 FQGNSA. For the CDR3, the DNA is TGTGCCAGCAGCCCCTTCAGGGGGAATTCACCCCTCCACTTT. This encodes CASSPFRGNSPLHF.

The chain recombines TRBV2 with TRBJ1-1; no clear D gene. This CDR3 has 13 residues. Trimming removed 7 bases from V and 0 bases from J, with 9 bases in between. CDR1 SNHLY and CDR2 FYNNEI come from the germline V gene. The DNA for the CDR3 is TGTGCCAGCATATTCGAGGTGAACACTGAAGCTTTCTTT. Its translation: CASIFEVNTEAFF.

As concerns this clonotype: One end of the junction varies from germline; a read error may be responsible. This chain joins TRBV7-2 and TRBJ2-5, with unresolved D. The CDR3 consists of 13 residues. CDR1 and CDR2 (germline): SGHTA, FQGNSA. The CDR3 sequence: CAGSLPGARTQYF. CDR3 DNA: TGTGCCGGCAGCCTACCAGGCGCCAGGACCCAGTACTTC. The whole variable domain, filled in from reference TRBV7-2 and TRBJ2-5, reads GAGVSQSPSNKVTEKGKDVELRCDPISGHTALYWYRQSLGQGLEFLIYFQGNSAPDKSGLPSDRFSAERTGGSVSTLTIQRTQQEDSAVYLCAGSLPGARTQYFGPGTRLLVL.

The chain links TRBV20-1 to TRBJ1-4; the D gene is possibly TRBD1 (5 bases). The V gene lost 5 bases and the J gene lost 8 bases, with 15 bases spanning the gap. Germline assignment: CDR1 DFQATT and CDR2 SNEGSKA (reference sequence). This CDR3 has 13 amino acids. The DNA of the CDR3 is TGCAGTGCTTTTCAGGGTATCAAAGAAAAACTGTTTTTT. Protein sequence: CSAFQGIKEKLFF.

This clonotype was detected a few times. The chain carries TRBV7-9 and TRBJ1-2, with 8 bases aligning to TRBD1. Germline values: CDR1 SEHNR, CDR2 FQNEAQ (reference sequence). This CDR3 contains 14 residues. J was trimmed by 5 bases and V by 3 bases; bases with no gene match: 5. The CDR3 region is CASSLAGGVYGYTF. The DNA of the CDR3 is TGTGCCAGCAGCTTGGCAGGGGGCGTATATGGCTACACCTTC. Looking up the rest from reference TRBV7-9 and TRBJ1-2 gives the full variable domain: DTGVSQNPRHKITKRGQNVTFRCDPISEHNRLYWYRQTLGQGPEFLTYFQNEAQLEKSRLLSDRFSAERPKGSFSTLEIQRTEQGDSAMYLCASSLAGGVYGYTFGSGTRLTVV.

The chain combines TRBV28 with TRBJ2-7, with D uncertain. V lost 3 bases to trimming and J lost 7 bases, with 10 bases between them. This CDR3 region has 12 residues. Germline V gene data show CDR1 as MDHEN and CDR2 as SYDVKM. The CDR3 here is CASSFLREEQYF. As DNA, the CDR3 is TGTGCCAGCAGTTTTTTAAGGGAAGAGCAGTACTTC. Full variable domain (outside the CDR3, taken from reference TRBV28 and TRBJ2-7): DVKVTQSSRYLVKRTGEKVFLECVQDMDHENMFWYRQDPGLGLRLIYFSYDVKMKEKGDIPEGYSVSREKKERFSLILESASTNQTSMYLCASSFLREEQYFGPGTRLTVT.

The rearrangement links TRBV18 to TRBJ2-5; D might be TRBD2 (6 bases). The J call may be incorrect, as the DNA end agrees better with TRBJ2-1. Germline V lookup: CDR1 KGHSH, CDR2 LQKENI. The CDR3 runs to 15 residues. The CDR3 protein is CASSRMGGTNNEQFF. CDR3 bases: TGTGCCAGCTCACGAATGGGGGGAACAAACAATGAGCAGTTCTTC.

This clonotype was observed a handful of times. The V and J genes are TRBV9 and TRBJ1-5; maybe TRBD1 (6 bases). This CDR3 comprises 17 residues. Germline values: CDR1 SGDLS, CDR2 YYNGEE. The V and J ends lost 0 bases and 2 bases respectively, with 15 bases between them. The CDR3 bases are TGTGCCAGCAGCGTAGAGGGACATACGGGTGGCAATCAGCCCCAGCATTTT. Translation: CASSVEGHTGGNQPQHF.

Only a few counts were recorded for this clonotype. The conserved closing phenylalanine or tryptophan is absent in this CDR3, likely reflecting a read error. The gene calls are TRBV23-1 and TRBJ2-2; 9 positions agree with TRBD1. TRBV23-1 is an ORF, and what it does is uncertain. The length of the CDR3 is 16 residues. V lost 2 bases, J lost 6 bases, and 7 bases stayed unmatched. CDR3 region: CASSQGDRECAGELFL. The CDR3 nucleotides are TGCGCCAGCAGTCAAGGGGACAGGGAATGTGCCGGGGAGCTGTTTCTT.

The chain uses TRBV27 and TRBJ2-5; 8 bases are a match to TRBD2. CDR1 MNHEY and CDR2 SMNVEV come from the germline V gene (reference sequence). The CDR3 covers 15 residues. Trimming cost V 7 bases and J 2 bases; bases outside gene matches: 9. The CDR3 nucleotides are TGTGCCAGCAACTCAGCGGGGGCCGGACAAGAGACCCAGTACTTC. Translation: CASNSAGAGQETQYF.

This chain connects TRBV7-9 to TRBJ2-3; no definite D call. The germline gives CDR1 SEHNR, CDR2 FQNEAQ (reference sequence). This CDR3 spans 14 amino acids. The V end lost 6 bases, the J end lost 1 base, and 11 bases lay between the germline ends. The CDR3 DNA is TGTGCCAGCAGTGGGCAAATTCGCACAGATACGCAGTATTTT. Its translation is CASSGQIRTDTQYF. Combining the CDR3 with reference TRBV7-9 and TRBJ2-3 gives the whole variable domain DTGVSQNPRHKITKRGQNVTFRCDPISEHNRLYWYRQTLGQGPEFLTYFQNEAQLEKSRLLSDRFSAERPKGSFSTLEIQRTEQGDSAMYLCASSGQIRTDTQYFGPGTRLTVL.

V usage is TRBV9 and J usage is TRBJ1-2; the D is unclear. Deletions cut 8 bases from V and 4 bases from J, with 12 bases between. Germline V CDR1 and CDR2: SGDLS, YYNGEE. The CDR3 loop spans 12 amino acids. Written as DNA, the CDR3 is TGTGCCAGTAGTTGTGACCTCTATGGCTACACCTTC. Its protein is CASSCDLYGYTF.

This clonotype was counted between two and nine times. The chain has TRBV6-4 and TRBJ1-2, with TRBD1 matching 7 bases. This CDR3 has 14 amino acids. Germline trimming cut 4 bases from V and 6 bases from J; bases unmatched to any gene: 8. Germline V CDR1 and CDR2: MRHNA, SNTAGT. The CDR3, as DNA: TGTGCCAGCAGTGCACAGACAGGGCTCGATGGCTACACCTTC. Its protein is CASSAQTGLDGYTF.

CDR3 DNA sequence: TGTGCCGGAAGGGACAGGTTAACCTACGAGCAGTACTTC. This translates into CAGRDRLTYEQYF. The genes are TRBV6-1 and TRBJ2-7; 8 bases are a match to TRBD1. V dropped 11 bases and J dropped 2; count of bases not matched to a gene: 8. The CDR3 extends over 13 amino acids. Germline CDR1 MNHNS, CDR2 SASEGT.

In its sample, this clonotype was seen once. J is TRBJ2-2 and V is TRBV3-1, with D possibly TRBD2 on 7 matching bases. CDR3 length: 17 residues. Germline CDR1 and CDR2: LGHDT and YNNKEL (reference sequence). V was pared by 4 bases and J by 0 bases, with 15 bases between. In DNA form, the CDR3 reads TGTGCCAGCAGCCCGGCGCGGGGGCCTTCGAACACCGGGGAGCTGTTTTTT. This encodes CASSPARGPSNTGELFF.

This clonotype was seen a handful of times. This rearrangement joins TRBV30 to TRBJ2-7; D is perhaps TRBD1 (6 bases). The CDR3 extends over 13 amino acids. V was clipped by 3 bases and J by 3 bases, with 12 bases between them. Germline CDR1 GTSNPN, CDR2 SVGIG (reference sequence). DNA for the CDR3: TGTGCCTGGAGGCTGAGCAGGGGCTACGAGCAGTACTTC. Its protein is CAWRLSRGYEQYF.

The CDR3 DNA reads as TGTGCCAGCTGCTCGGTTTTCAGTAGCTCCTACGAGCAGTACTTC. Translation gives CASCSVFSSSYEQYF. This rearrangement joins TRBV2 to TRBJ2-7, with D unresolved. The CDR3 loop spans 15 amino acids. V lost 8 bases and J lost 0, with 17 bases in between. Germline assignment: CDR1 SNHLY and CDR2 FYNNEI.

This clonotype was seen only a few times. The J gene is TRBJ2-1, the V gene TRBV7-3, with a tentative D call TRBD1 (6 bases). CDR1 is SGHTA and CDR2 is FQGTGA in the germline V gene. CDR3 length equals 15 residues. V lost 5 bases and J 2 bases, leaving 13 bases between the germline ends. In DNA form, the CDR3 reads TGTGCCAGCAGCCCGTCAGGGGCCACCTACAATGAGCAGTTCTTC. It encodes CASSPSGATYNEQFF.

Note on this clonotype: At one of its ends the junction is not consistent with the germline gene, which may arise from a read error. V gene TRBV29-1 combines with J gene TRBJ1-2, with 9 bases identical to TRBD1. The CDR3 is made up of 13 amino acids. CDR1 and CDR2 (germline): SQVTM, ANQGSEA. The CDR3 bases are TGCAGCGTGCGACAGGGGGTCAACTATGGCCACACCTTC. It specifies CSVRQGVNYGHTF.

J is TRBJ2-5 and V is TRBV20-1; TRBD1 agrees at 8 bases. The J call is doubtful: the DNA matches TRBJ2-7 better. CDR1 is DFQATT, CDR2 SNEGSKA, per germline (reference sequence). The CDR3 has 14 amino acids. CDR3 residues: CSASRTGKAYEQYF. The CDR3, as DNA: TGCAGTGCCAGTCGGACAGGGAAAGCCTACGAGCAGTACTTC.

This clonotype appeared a few times. V and J are TRBV4-2 and TRBJ1-5, with a tentative D call TRBD1 (6 bases). Germline V gene data show CDR1 as LGHNA and CDR2 as YNFKEQ. Trimming took off 0 bases at V and 1 base at J, with 16 bases between the two ends. The length of the CDR3 is 18 residues. The CDR3 loop is CASSQDPEQGRSNQPQHF. The CDR3 bases are TGTGCCAGCAGCCAAGATCCAGAACAGGGTCGAAGCAATCAGCCCCAGCATTTT.

This clonotype was recorded once. The CDR3 DNA follows: TGTGCCAGCAGTTCTTTAGGCAGGGCCGAGCAGTTCTTC. Amino acids: CASSSLGRAEQFF. The chain has TRBV6-5 and TRBJ2-1; D may be TRBD1 (5 bases). Trimming took 4 bases from V and 10 from J, leaving 14 bases between them. This CDR3 has 13 residues. Germline CDR1 and CDR2: MNHEY and SVGAGI.

The rearrangement joins TRBV10-3 to TRBJ1-2; maybe TRBD1 (5 bases). This CDR3 contains 15 residues. With 3 bases removed from V and 6 bases from J, the gap between germline ends came to 17 bases. Germline V lookup: CDR1 ENHRY, CDR2 SYGVKD. The CDR3 sequence: CAISDRDGTLNGYTF. For the CDR3, the DNA is TGTGCCATCAGTGACCGCGACGGGACTCTGAATGGCTACACCTTC.

This clonotype has a handful of counts. V is TRBV5-1 and J is TRBJ1-1, with D perhaps matching TRBD1 (5 bases). Germline V gives CDR1 SGHRS, CDR2 YFSETQ. Trimming took 4 bases from V and 7 from J, leaving 14 bases between them. The CDR3 spans 13 residues. The CDR3 sequence is CASSNGARGEAFF. Written as DNA, the CDR3 is TGCGCCAGCAGCAACGGGGCGCGGGGTGAAGCTTTCTTT.

Of note for this clonotype: The junction differs from germline at one of its ends, possibly a read error. V and J are TRBV6-2 or TRBV6-3 and TRBJ1-2, with unresolved D. Per the germline V gene, CDR1 is MNHEY and CDR2 is SVGEGT. This CDR3 region has 12 residues. CDR3 sequence reads: CASSPTAYGYAF. CDR3 nucleotides: TGTGCCAGCAGCCCCACAGCATATGGCTACGCCTTC.

This clonotype was detected a few times. This CDR3 is CASSPPYRGQETQYF. As DNA, the CDR3 is TGTGCCAGCAGCCCCCCTTACAGGGGTCAAGAGACCCAGTACTTC. This chain joins TRBV3-1 and TRBJ2-5; 7 bases are shared with TRBD1. CDR1 is LGHDT and CDR2 is YNNKEL in the germline V gene (reference sequence). The CDR3 runs to 15 residues. V shed 4 bases and J 2 bases; nucleotides not matched to a gene: 7.

This clonotype has just a few counts. This chain uses TRBV11-3 with TRBJ2-7, with 12 bases matching TRBD2. Germline V lookup: CDR1 SGHNT, CDR2 YENEEA. Trimming at V came to 0 bases and at J to 5 bases, leaving 2 bases not matched to a gene. The CDR3 runs to 15 residues. Written as DNA, the CDR3 is TGTGCCAGCAGCTTAGACCGGACTAGCGGGAACGAGCAGTACTTC. It yields the protein CASSLDRTSGNEQYF.

This chain joins TRBV30 and TRBJ1-5; TRBD1 is a possible D gene (5 bases). This CDR3 is 15 amino acids long. Trimming took off 5 bases at V and 1 base at J, with 15 bases between the two ends. Germline V gene data show CDR1 as GTSNPN and CDR2 as SVGIG (reference sequence). CDR3: CAWGRGLSSNQPQHF. The DNA of the CDR3 is TGTGCCTGGGGTCGGGGCCTTTCGAGCAATCAGCCCCAGCATTTT.